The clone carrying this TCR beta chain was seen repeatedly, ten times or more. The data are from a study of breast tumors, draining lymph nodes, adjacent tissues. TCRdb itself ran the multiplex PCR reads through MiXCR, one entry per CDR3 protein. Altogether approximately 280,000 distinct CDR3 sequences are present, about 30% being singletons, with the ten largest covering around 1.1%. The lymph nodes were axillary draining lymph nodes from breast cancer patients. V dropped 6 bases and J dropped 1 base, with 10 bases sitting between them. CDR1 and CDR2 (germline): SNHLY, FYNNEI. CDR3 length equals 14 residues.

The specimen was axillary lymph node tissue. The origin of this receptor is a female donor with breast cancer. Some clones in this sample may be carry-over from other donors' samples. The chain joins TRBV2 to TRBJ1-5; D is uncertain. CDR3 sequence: CASSPDGSNQPQHF. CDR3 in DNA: TGTGCCAGCAGCCCCGACGGAAGCAATCAGCCCCAGCATTTT.